This passage covers 13 T cell receptor beta chains from one sample sequenced in a study of blood T cells in healthy people across ages. The second PCR ran 7 to 11 cycles with a sample-barcoded 5' primer and J-beta primers. TCRdb used MiXCR to reprocess the 5' RACE reads, holding one entry per CDR3 protein. The sample consists of hundreds of thousands of distinct CDR3 sequences, roughly 52% of them appearing once. The sequenced material came from blood. These receptors came from a man aged 30-40 years in good health.

The chain is built from TRBV4-2 and TRBJ1-4; tentative D call: TRBD1 (5 bases). The germline V and J ends were trimmed by 1 base and 5 bases, with 23 bases remaining between them. Germline V gene lookup returns CDR1 LGHNA and CDR2 YNFKEQ. The CDR3 length is 19 residues. CDR3 in amino acids: CASSQAIGALIGRNEKLFF. The CDR3 DNA reads as TGTGCCAGCAGCCAAGCCATTGGGGCTCTGATAGGGCGGAATGAAAAACTGTTTTTT.

This clonotype was counted between two and nine times. The chain carries TRBV20-1 and TRBJ2-5, with D perhaps given as TRBD1 or TRBD2 (5 bases each). The J call may be in error: the DNA end matches TRBJ2-7 better. Per germline, CDR1 DFQATT and CDR2 SNEGSKA (reference sequence). CDR3 length: 12 amino acids. CDR3 in DNA: TGCAGTGCCCCAATGGGGGACTACGAGCAGTACTTC. This encodes CSAPMGDYEQYF.

At least ten counts were recorded for this clonotype. The chain links TRBV13 to TRBJ1-2; D uncertain. Germline V CDR1 and CDR2: PRHDT, FYEKMQ (reference sequence). The CDR3 is made up of 13 amino acids. V lost 0 bases, J lost 4 bases, and 6 bases lay in between. The CDR3 DNA reads TGTGCCAGCAGCTTAGGTTCAGCCTATGGCTACACCTTC. This sequence encodes CASSLGSAYGYTF.

This clonotype was seen a handful of times. This chain connects TRBV3-1 to TRBJ2-1; D is perhaps TRBD2 (5 bases). The V end was cut by 4 bases, the J end by 1 base, with 14 bases between. The CDR3 runs 16 residues. Per the germline V gene, CDR1 is LGHDT and CDR2 is YNNKEL (reference sequence). This CDR3 reads CASSPRTGGSYNEQFF. The CDR3 DNA is TGTGCCAGCAGCCCCCGGACCGGCGGGTCCTACAATGAGCAGTTCTTC.

A note on this clonotype: The germline gene is not matched at one end of the junction; a read error may be the cause. J is TRBJ1-4 and V is TRBV20-1; 9 bases fit TRBD1. The CDR3 spans 16 residues. Germline-derived CDR1 and CDR2 are DFQATT and SNEGSKA (reference sequence). The CDR3 region has the DNA TGCAGTGGGACCGGACAGGGGTCTGCAACCAATGAAAAACTGTTTTTT. Protein product: CSGTGQGSATNEKLFF.

The chain carries TRBV20-1 and TRBJ2-1, with D perhaps assigned TRBD1 or TRBD2 (5 bases each). This CDR3 has 13 amino acids. Per the germline V gene, CDR1 is DFQATT and CDR2 is SNEGSKA (reference sequence). V was clipped by 3 bases and J by 10 bases, with 16 bases between them. The CDR3 DNA follows: TGCAGTGCTAGTGGGGACCCTCAACGGGAGCAGTTCTTC. It yields the protein CSASGDPQREQFF.

The V gene is TRBV15, the J gene TRBJ2-1, with D perhaps TRBD1 or TRBD2 (5 bases each). TRBJ2-7 matches the DNA end more closely, so the J call is doubtful. Germline V gene data show CDR1 as LNHNV and CDR2 as YYDKDF (reference sequence). This CDR3 region has 14 residues. The CDR3 DNA reads TGTGCCACCAGCAGGGAGGACATTTACAATGAGCAGTACTTC. Translating gives CATSREDIYNEQYF.

This sequence joins TRBV4-3 and TRBJ2-5; a possible D gene is TRBD2 (6 bases). The ends were cut back, 1 base at V and 4 bases at J, with 13 bases in the middle. Germline V gives CDR1 LGHNA, CDR2 YSLEER. CDR3 length: 15 amino acids. In DNA form, the CDR3 reads TGCGCCAGCAGCCAAGGAATCCAGGGAGGAGAGACCCAGTACTTC. Protein sequence: CASSQGIQGGETQYF.

The J gene is TRBJ2-7, the V gene TRBV4-2, with D hard to call. Trimming removed 0 bases at V and 2 bases at J, with 11 bases between. Germline V gene lookup returns CDR1 LGHNA and CDR2 YNFKEQ. CDR3 size: 15 residues. The CDR3 spells CASSQEWQATYEQYF. The CDR3 bases are TGTGCCAGCAGCCAAGAGTGGCAGGCTACCTACGAGCAGTACTTC.

V is TRBV6-1 and J is TRBJ2-7, with TRBD2 identical over 8 bases. There are 16 residues in the CDR3. Germline CDR1 MNHNS, CDR2 SASEGT. V lost 7 bases to trimming and J lost 2 bases; unmatched junction nucleotides: 13. The CDR3 nucleotides read TGTGCCAGCATTACCCCGTCAAGCGGGGGCGCCTACGAGCAGTACTTC. It translates to CASITPSSGGAYEQYF.

The chain couples TRBV6-1 to TRBJ1-2; D not resolved. V was shortened by 1 base and J by 4 bases, with 16 bases between the two germline ends. Germline CDR1 is MNHNS and CDR2 is SASEGT. The CDR3 is made up of 16 amino acids. The CDR3 is CASSEGFIGLTYGYTF. Here the CDR3 DNA reads TGTGCCAGCAGTGAAGGCTTTATCGGACTCACCTATGGCTACACCTTC.

The chain employs TRBV20-1 and TRBJ2-3; TRBD2 matches at 9 bases. Losses at the gene ends were 6 bases for V and 5 bases for J; bases not matched to a gene: 9. The CDR3 spans 14 residues. CDR1 is DFQATT, CDR2 SNEGSKA, per germline (reference sequence). The CDR3 DNA is TGCAGTGCCCCGGCGGGGGGGCTGGTAGATACGCAGTATTTT. It codes for CSAPAGGLVDTQYF.

This rearrangement joins TRBV4-3 to TRBJ1-1; no clear D. The V gene lost 3 bases and the J gene lost 1 base, with 12 bases spanning the gap. The germline V gene has CDR1 LGHNA and CDR2 YSLEER. This CDR3 comprises 15 residues. CDR3 sequence: CASSHAGRANTEAFF. CDR3 nucleotides: TGCGCCAGCAGCCATGCCGGGAGGGCGAACACTGAAGCTTTCTTT.